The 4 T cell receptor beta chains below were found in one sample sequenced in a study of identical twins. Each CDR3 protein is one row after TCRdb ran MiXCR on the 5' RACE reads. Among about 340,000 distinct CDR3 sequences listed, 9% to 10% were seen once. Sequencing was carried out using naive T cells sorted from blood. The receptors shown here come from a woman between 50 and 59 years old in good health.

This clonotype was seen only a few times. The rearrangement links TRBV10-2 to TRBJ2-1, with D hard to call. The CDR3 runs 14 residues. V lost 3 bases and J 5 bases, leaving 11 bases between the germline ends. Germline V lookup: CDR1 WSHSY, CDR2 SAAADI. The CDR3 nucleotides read TGCGCCAGCAGTGAAAGAGATCCGCACAATGAGCAGTTCTTC. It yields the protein CASSERDPHNEQFF.

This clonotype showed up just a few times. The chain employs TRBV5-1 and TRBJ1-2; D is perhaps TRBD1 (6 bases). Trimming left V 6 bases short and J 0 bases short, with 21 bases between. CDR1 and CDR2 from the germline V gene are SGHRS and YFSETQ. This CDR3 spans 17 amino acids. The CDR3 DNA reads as TGCGCCAGCACCTTTTCACCTGCAGGGGACCCTAACTATGGCTACACCTTC. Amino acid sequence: CASTFSPAGDPNYGYTF.

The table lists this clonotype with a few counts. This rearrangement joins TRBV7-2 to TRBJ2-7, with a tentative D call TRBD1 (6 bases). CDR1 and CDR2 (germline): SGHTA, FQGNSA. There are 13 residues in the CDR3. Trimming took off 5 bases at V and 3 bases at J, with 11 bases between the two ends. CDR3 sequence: CASSHGQLYEQYF. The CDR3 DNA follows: TGTGCCAGCAGCCATGGACAGCTCTACGAGCAGTACTTC.

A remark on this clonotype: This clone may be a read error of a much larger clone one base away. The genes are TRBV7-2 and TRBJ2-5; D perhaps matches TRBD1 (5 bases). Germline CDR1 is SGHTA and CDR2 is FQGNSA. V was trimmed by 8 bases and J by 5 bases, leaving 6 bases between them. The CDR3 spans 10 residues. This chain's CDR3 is CASGHETQYF. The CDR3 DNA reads TGTGCCAGCGGACATGAGACCCAGTACTTC.